These 9 T cell receptor beta chains were sequenced from one sample in a study of T cell repertoires in cytomegalovirus infection. TCRdb independently ran MiXCR on the reads; one entry per CDR3 protein. The sample gives approximately 990,000 distinct CDR3 sequences, roughly 31% of which show up once; about 14% is in the top ten. What these receptors recognize is not known. This material consisted of cultured CD8+ T cells from PBMCs, taken from culture after CMV antigen stimulation. The source of these receptors is a human donor in good health (CMV status not recorded). Some clones in this sample may be carry-over from other donors' samples.

The J gene is TRBJ1-1, the V gene TRBV15; possibly TRBD1 for D (5 bases). Trimming removed 0 bases from V and 7 bases from J, with 15 bases in between. Germline CDR1 is LNHNV and CDR2 is YYDKDF (reference sequence). The CDR3 is 15 residues long. The CDR3 loop is CATSRDQARADEAFF. In DNA, the CDR3 is TGTGCCACCAGCAGAGATCAGGCCAGGGCGGATGAAGCTTTCTTT.

J is TRBJ1-1 and V is TRBV24-1; TRBD1 is a possible D gene (5 bases). This CDR3 contains 14 residues. Per germline, CDR1 KGHDR and CDR2 SFDVKD. Trimming took off 10 bases at V and 3 bases at J, with 17 bases between the two ends. This CDR3 is CATPRGLDHTEAFF. In nucleotides, the CDR3 is TGTGCCACGCCTAGGGGCCTAGACCACACTGAAGCTTTCTTT.

Points on this clonotype: This may arise from a read error, as a much more abundant clone is one base away. The V and J genes are TRBV28 and TRBJ2-3; D is undetermined. The V gene's germline CDR1 is MDHEN and CDR2 SYDVKM. The CDR3 runs to 12 residues. The CDR3 sequence: CTSSPLWDTQYF. The CDR3 DNA reads TGTACCAGCAGCCCCCTTTGGGATACGCAGTATTTT.

This clonotype was detected a few times. DNA for the CDR3: TGCGCCAGCAGCCAAGAGGGGACAGGGACCTACGAGCAGTACTTC. It is translated as CASSQEGTGTYEQYF. The V and J genes are TRBV4-1 and TRBJ2-7, with TRBD1 matching 9 bases. Germline loops: CDR1 MGHRA, CDR2 YSYEKL. The V and J ends lost 0 bases and 2 bases, in that order; junction bases with no gene match: 2. This CDR3 is 15 amino acids long.

The J gene is TRBJ2-7, the V gene TRBV2; tentative D call: TRBD2 (6 bases). CDR1 is SNHLY and CDR2 is FYNNEI in the germline V gene. Deletions cut 8 bases from V and 5 bases from J, with 22 bases between. CDR3 length: 15 residues. The CDR3 DNA is TGTGCCAGCGGGGGGTCCCGGGACGGCCGAAACGAGCAGTACTTC. Translation gives CASGGSRDGRNEQYF.

This clonotype was counted only a few times. This chain joins TRBV10-3 and TRBJ2-5; D is ambiguous. The CDR3 loop spans 14 amino acids. Germline lookup yields CDR1 ENHRY and CDR2 SYGVKD. With 3 bases removed from V and 5 bases from J, the gap between germline ends came to 13 bases. The CDR3 coding sequence is TGTGCCATCAGTGATGCCTCCTCGTGGGAGACCCAGTACTTC. Translation: CAISDASSWETQYF.

This clonotype was counted only a few times. V usage is TRBV6-5 and J usage is TRBJ1-1; weak D call: TRBD1 (6 bases). Per the germline V gene, CDR1 is MNHEY and CDR2 is SVGAGI. Deletions cut 0 bases from V and 6 bases from J, with 17 bases between. CDR3 length: 16 amino acids. CDR3 sequence reads: CASSYSIRGRGSEAFF. The CDR3 nucleotides read TGTGCCAGCAGTTACTCAATCAGGGGAAGGGGCTCTGAAGCTTTCTTT.

V usage is TRBV19 and J usage is TRBJ1-2; D ambiguous. The CDR3 extends over 16 amino acids. Trimming took 7 bases from V and 0 from J, leaving 18 bases between them. Germline CDR1 and CDR2: LNHDA and SQIVND (reference sequence). The CDR3 here is CASTGMEGPANYGYTF. CDR3 sequence (DNA): TGTGCCAGTACCGGAATGGAGGGCCCAGCTAACTATGGCTACACCTTC.

This clonotype appeared a single time. This sequence joins TRBV7-8 and TRBJ1-4; perhaps TRBD1 as D (5 bases). The V end was cut by 2 bases, the J end by 7 bases, with 17 bases between. CDR3 length: 16 amino acids. Looked up from germline, CDR1 is SGHVS and CDR2 is FQNEAQ. CDR3 in amino acids: CASSLWSGGPAEKLFF. The CDR3 DNA reads TGTGCCAGCAGCTTATGGTCGGGGGGTCCCGCTGAAAAACTGTTTTTT. Based on the CDR3 plus reference TRBV7-8 and TRBJ1-4, the full variable domain is GAGVSQSPRYKVAKRGQDVALRCDPISGHVSLFWYQQALGQGPEFLTYFQNEAQLDKSGLPSDRFFAERPEGSVSTLKIQRTQQEDSAVYLCASSLWSGGPAEKLFFGSGTQLSVL.